A single T cell receptor (beta chain) is shown here with its context. As originally analysed: Reference gene primer amplification in the assay estimated nucleated cell counts. Sequencing used immunoSEQ multiplex PCR; TCRdb keeps in-frame clones, though not all of them. V and J calls plus clone size are reproduced from that table; the DNA served to infer D and trimming. The sample yields 200,000 to 250,000 clones, about four fifths seen once. This sample stems from a study of blood T cell repertoires in COVID-19. Overall study: Collection of acute and convalescent COVID-19 samples took place in the United States, Italy and Spain. Sources were T cells, B-cell-depleted T cells, or PBMCs; the material itself was cDNA or gDNA.

The V end was cut by 6 bases, the J end by 8 bases, with 19 bases between. CDR1 and CDR2 (germline): SQVTM, ANQGSEA. The CDR3 covers 13 residues. This clonotype was sampled from a woman of 80 years or more with COVID-19, enrolled during active disease. Sequenced: peripheral blood. The genes are TRBV29-1 and TRBJ1-1; D ambiguous. Here the CDR3 DNA reads TGCAGCGTCGCCCCCATGGATACAGTCGAAGCTTTCTTT. It is translated as CSVAPMDTVEAFF.